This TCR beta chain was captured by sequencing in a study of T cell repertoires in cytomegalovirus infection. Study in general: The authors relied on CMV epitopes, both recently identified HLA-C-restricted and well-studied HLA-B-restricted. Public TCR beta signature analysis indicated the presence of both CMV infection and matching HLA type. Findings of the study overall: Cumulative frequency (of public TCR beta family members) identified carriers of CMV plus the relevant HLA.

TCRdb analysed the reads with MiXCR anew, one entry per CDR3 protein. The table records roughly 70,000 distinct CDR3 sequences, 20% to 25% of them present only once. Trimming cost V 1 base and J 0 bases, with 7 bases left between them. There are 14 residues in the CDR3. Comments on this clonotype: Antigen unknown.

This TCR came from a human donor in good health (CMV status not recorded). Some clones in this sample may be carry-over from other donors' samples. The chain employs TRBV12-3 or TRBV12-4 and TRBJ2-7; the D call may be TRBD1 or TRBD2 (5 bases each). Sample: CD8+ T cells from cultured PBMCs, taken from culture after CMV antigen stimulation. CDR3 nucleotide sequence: TGTGCCAGCAGTTTAGGGGACGGCTCCTACGAGCAGTACTTC. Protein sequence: CASSLGDGSYEQYF.